The present TCR beta chain was sequenced within a study of cytomegalovirus exposure and HLA in healthy donors. 13 Jbeta primers and 60 Vbeta primers were used for the PCR. TCRdb keeps only in-frame clones here, not all; method: immunoSEQ multiplex PCR. The table includes approximately 270,000 clones, 75% to 90% detected once. The sample holds a few counts of this clone. No antigen is known for it. The V gene lost 2 bases and the J gene lost 8 bases, with 12 bases spanning the gap. The CDR3 extends over 13 amino acids. The germline V gene encodes CDR1 SGHVS and CDR2 FNYEAQ. Study observations and caveats: Accounts indicate the classifier identified cytomegalovirus status with strong specificity and sensitivity. Donors were assumed by presence/absence analyses to have roughly uniform sequencing depth.

Material for sequencing was PBMCs. The sequence was collected from a girl aged 2 to 10 in good health and CMV-seronegative. The chain carries TRBV7-6 and TRBJ1-1, with a possible D match to TRBD1 (5 bases). CDR3 region: CASSLISGVEAFF. For the CDR3, the DNA is TGTGCCAGCAGCTTAATTTCGGGGGTGGAAGCTTTCTTT.